A selection of T cell receptor beta chains follows, all from one sample in a study of tumor-infiltrating lymphocytes in primary liver carcinoma. Each CDR3 protein is one row after TCRdb ran MiXCR on the multiplex PCR reads. The data show some 110,000 distinct CDR3 sequences, 82% seen once. Specimen: liver tumor tissue from sampling region 3. The receptor source for this set is a man aged 40-49 years with primary liver carcinoma and hepatitis B virus infection. CDR3s include the opening cysteine and the closing phenylalanine or tryptophan. The D gene is left open where the match is weak. The size field is filled for only some rows; it gives once, few, many or a size class.

>NA|TRBJ2-2|NA|TRBV12-3/TRBV12-4
CASSPWTALDTGDLSF
TGTGCCAGCAGCCCATGGACAGCCCTTGACACCGGGGATCTGTCTTTT
>NA|TRBJ2-1|TRBD2|TRBV5-6
CASNLVAGAGGNEQFF
TGTGCCAGCAACTTGGTTGCGGGAGCTGGAGGCAATGAGCAGTTCTTC
>NA|TRBJ2-6|TRBD1|TRBV11-2
CVNSMGGDRGISLSGANILTF
TGTGTCAACAGCATGGGGGGAGACAGGGGCATTTCCCTCTCTGGGGCCAACATCCTGACTTTC
>NA|TRBJ1-1|NA|TRBV10-2
CANRLTVNTEAFF
TGCGCCAACAGATTGACAGTGAACACCGAAGCTTTCTTT
>NA|TRBJ2-7|NA|TRBV4-3
CVSSQDRGAGDEQYF
TGCGTCAGTAGTCAAGATAGGGGGGCGGGAGACGAGCAGTACTTC
>NA|TRBJ2-7|NA|TRBV11-2
CTSSSLARASLEQYF
TGTACCAGCAGCTCGTTAGCGAGAGCGAGCCTCGAGCAATACTTC
>NA|TRBJ2-3|NA|TRBV6-2/TRBV6-3
CASSPRYTATGLTQYF
TGTGCCAGCAGCCCTCGATACACGGCGACGGGGCTTACGCAGTATTTT
>NA|TRBJ2-5|TRBD2|TRBV25-1
CASSVGRRNLETQYF
TGTGCCAGCAGTGTCGGGAGGAGGAATTTAGAGACCCAGTACTTC
>NA|TRBJ1-2|TRBD1|TRBV19
CASSEQGNYGYTF
TGTGCCAGTAGTGAACAGGGGAACTATGGCTACACCTTC
>NA|TRBJ2-2|NA|TRBV11-1
CASIYTGPFSGEMFF
TGTGCCAGCATCTATACAGGACCTTTCTCGGGGGAGATGTTTTTT
>NA|TRBJ2-1|TRBD2|TRBV4-1
CASSKALAGYDEQFF
TGCGCCAGCAGCAAAGCACTAGCGGGCTACGATGAGCAGTTCTTC
>NA|TRBJ1-2|NA|TRBV12-3/TRBV12-4
CASSPSGTNYRYTF
TGTGCCAGCAGCCCCTCGGGGACTAACTACCGCTACACCTTC
>NA|TRBJ2-3|TRBD2|TRBV5-4
CARSAPWTSAGGVTQYF
TGTGCCAGGAGCGCCCCCTGGACTAGCGCTGGGGGGGTTACGCAGTATTTT
>NA|TRBJ2-7|TRBD2|TRBV28
CASSSTSGTRYEQYF
TGTGCCAGCAGTTCAACTAGCGGGACTCGCTACGAGCAATACTTC
>many|TRBJ2-1|NA|TRBV7-9
CASSFLASEQFF
TGTGCCAGCAGCTTTCTCGCGAGCGAGCAGTTCTTC
>NA|TRBJ2-3|NA|TRBV11-1
CANSSGGSSVGVRIDTQYF
TGTGCCAACAGCTCTGGGGGAAGCTCTGTTGGAGTCCGCATAGATACGCAGTATTTT
>NA|TRBJ2-7|NA|TRBV7-8
CASSLIRAEQYF
TGTGCCAGCAGCTTAATAAGGGCCGAACAGTACTTC
>few|TRBJ2-1|NA|TRBV20-1
CSAREGYEQFF
TGCAGTGCTAGAGAGGGCTATGAGCAGTTCTTC
>NA|TRBJ2-7|NA|TRBV6-2/TRBV6-3
CAGKRLQEGYELYF
TGTGCCGGCAAAAGACTGCAGGAGGGCTACGAGCTGTACTTC
>NA|TRBJ2-7|NA|TRBV29-1
CSDEDWQSYEQYF
TGCAGCGATGAAGATTGGCAGTCCTACGAGCAGTATTTC
>medium-sized|TRBJ1-3|TRBD1|TRBV12-3/TRBV12-4
CASRSTGDGNTIYF
TGTGCCAGCAGATCGACAGGGGACGGAAACACCATATATTTT
>NA|TRBJ2-6|TRBD1|TRBV5-4
CASKGGQAVSGANALTF
TGTGCCAGCAAAGGAGGACAGGCCGTCTCTGGGGCCAATGCCCTGACTTTC
>NA|TRBJ2-2|TRBD2|TRBV29-1
CSVGTSMANTGDLFF
TGCAGTGTTGGGACTAGCATGGCGAACACCGGGGACCTGTTTTTT
>NA|TRBJ1-1|NA|TRBV5-8
CASSRRRDTEAFF
TGTGCCAGTAGCCGACGAAGGGACACTGAAGCTTTCTTT
>NA|TRBJ1-3|TRBD1|TRBV6-5
CASSSTRDRAISGNTIYF
TGTGCCAGCAGTTCTACCAGGGACAGGGCCATCTCTGGAAACACCATATATTTT
>once|TRBJ1-1|NA|TRBV5-8
CASNRRRNTEAFF
TGTGCCAGTAACCGACGAAGGAACACTGAAGCTTTCTTT
>NA|TRBJ2-1|TRBD2|TRBV28
CASSLAGLAGLSSYNEQFF
TGTGCCAGCAGTCTTGCGGGACTAGCTGGATTGAGCTCCTACAATGAGCAGTTCTTC
>NA|TRBJ2-5|NA|TRBV6-2/TRBV6-3
CANQNGESQYF
TGTGCCAACCAAAACGGAGAGTCCCAGTACTTC
>once|TRBJ2-7|NA|TRBV12-3/TRBV12-4
CASSSRTALFYEQYF
TGTGCCAGCAGTTCCCGGACAGCCCTCTTCTACGAGCAGTACTTC
>few|TRBJ1-1|TRBD1|TRBV29-1
CNAQQGARTEAFF
TGCAATGCCCAACAGGGGGCGAGAACTGAAGCTTTCTTT
>NA|TRBJ2-7|TRBD2|TRBV5-5
CASRLSGTTRYEQYF
TGTGCCAGCAGGTTAAGCGGGACCACTCGCTACGAGCAGTACTTC
>NA|TRBJ2-2|NA|TRBV7-9
CASSPNPDGEPFF
TGTGCCAGCAGCCCCAACCCCGACGGGGAGCCATTTTTT
>NA|TRBJ2-7|NA|TRBV12-3/TRBV12-4
CTSSRSYEHYF
TGTACCAGCAGTCGATCCTACGAGCACTACTTC
>NA|TRBJ1-2|NA|TRBV29-1
CNVGAPTGTQVANYGYIF
TGCAACGTTGGGGCACCAACAGGAACTCAAGTAGCTAACTATGGCTACATCTTC
>NA|TRBJ2-1|NA|TRBV29-1
CSVEKEASNEQFF
TGCAGCGTTGAGAAGGAGGCGTCCAACGAGCAGTTCTTC
>many|TRBJ2-1|TRBD1|TRBV29-1
CSGTGTGDVGEQFF
TGCAGCGGGACCGGGACAGGGGATGTCGGTGAGCAGTTCTTC
>NA|TRBJ1-1|NA|TRBV12-3/TRBV12-4
CASSSGYSNIEAFF
TGTGCCAGTAGTTCAGGGTATTCGAACATTGAAGCTTTCTTT
>NA|TRBJ1-3|NA|TRBV28
CASCLSLAGSGNTIYF
TGTGCCAGCTGCCTCTCCCTGGCAGGGAGTGGAAACACCATATATTTC
>NA|TRBJ2-1|TRBD2|TRBV4-2
CASSQDRASGYYEQFF
TGTGCAAGCAGCCAAGATAGGGCTAGCGGGTACTACGAGCAGTTCTTC